A selection of T cell receptor beta chains follows, all from one sample in a study of CD8+CD57+ T cells in acquired aplastic anemia. TCRdb processed the reads anew with MiXCR; each CDR3 protein has one entry. The data hold fewer than 200,000 distinct CDR3 sequences, with around 60% observed a single time. The sample was sorted CD4+, CD8+, or CD8+CD57+ T cells (not recorded which) from PBMCs. These receptors were collected from a human donor in good health. Both conserved end residues are part of each CDR3. The order of the fields is J gene, clone size, D gene, V gene, CDR3 protein, CDR3 DNA. D genes are given only for firm matches. Some rows have no size entry. The others give once, few or many, or a class for an expanded clone.

J: TRBJ2-1; size: NA; D: NA; V: TRBV4-3; CDR3: CASSQSPSGTISYNEQFF; DNA: TGCGCCAGCAGCCAATCACCCTCGGGGACCATATCCTACAATGAGCAGTTCTTC
J: TRBJ2-7; size: NA; D: NA; V: TRBV9; CDR3: CASSGLGHGQYF; DNA: TGTGCCAGCAGCGGACTCGGGCACGGGCAGTACTTC
J: TRBJ2-3; size: many; D: TRBD2; V: TRBV5-6; CDR3: CASSHNLAASTDTQYF; DNA: TGTGCCAGCAGCCACAACCTAGCGGCAAGCACAGATACGCAGTATTTT
J: TRBJ2-3; size: few; D: NA; V: TRBV20-1; CDR3: CSAPISDTQYF; DNA: TGCAGTGCCCCGATATCAGATACGCAGTATTTT
J: TRBJ2-3; size: many; D: NA; V: TRBV2; CDR3: CASSEVGASTDTQYF; DNA: TGTGCCAGCAGTGAAGTGGGGGCTAGCACAGATACGCAGTATTTT
J: TRBJ2-1; size: many; D: TRBD2; V: TRBV20-1; CDR3: CSASGWEGSYNEQFF; DNA: TGCAGTGCTAGTGGGTGGGAGGGCTCCTACAATGAGCAGTTCTTC
J: TRBJ2-2; size: NA; D: NA; V: TRBV7-3; CDR3: CASSPTRAPGELFF; DNA: TGTGCCAGCAGCCCCACTAGAGCCCCCGGGGAGCTGTTTTTT
J: TRBJ1-1; size: NA; D: NA; V: TRBV10-2; CDR3: CASSGGMNTEAFF; DNA: TGCGCCAGCAGTGGGGGCATGAACACTGAAGCTTTCTTT
J: TRBJ1-2; size: NA; D: NA; V: TRBV19; CDR3: CASMTGQLYGYTF; DNA: TGTGCCAGTATGACTGGACAGCTCTATGGCTACACCTTC
J: TRBJ2-2; size: once; D: NA; V: TRBV7-7; CDR3: CASSSATRRSGTGELFF; DNA: TGTGCTAGCAGCTCTGCGACTAGAAGGAGTGGCACTGGGGAGCTGTTTTTT
J: TRBJ1-6; size: NA; D: NA; V: TRBV20-1; CDR3: CSAMESGNSPLHF; DNA: TGCAGTGCTATGGAATCTGGCAATTCACCCCTCCACTTT
J: TRBJ1-1; size: NA; D: NA; V: TRBV6-2/TRBV6-3; CDR3: CSSSYSGPGNEAFF; DNA: TGTTCCAGCAGTTACTCTGGACCGGGTAATGAAGCTTTCTTT
J: TRBJ2-5; size: few; D: NA; V: TRBV7-9; CDR3: CASGWGKETQYF; DNA: TGTGCCAGTGGATGGGGAAAAGAGACCCAGTACTTC
J: TRBJ2-7; size: few; D: NA; V: TRBV7-3; CDR3: CASSLHGSYEQYF; DNA: TGTGCCAGCAGCTTACATGGGTCCTACGAGCAGTACTTC
J: TRBJ2-2; size: many; D: NA; V: TRBV29-1; CDR3: CSVVGETGELFF; DNA: TGCAGCGTTGTCGGGGAAACCGGGGAGCTGTTTTTT
J: TRBJ2-7; size: NA; D: TRBD2; V: TRBV12-5; CDR3: CASGEAEQYF; DNA: TGTGCCAGCGGGGAGGCCGAGCAGTACTTC
J: TRBJ2-7; size: many; D: TRBD1; V: TRBV6-1; CDR3: CASYRQGVSYEQYF; DNA: TGTGCCAGCTACAGACAGGGGGTCTCCTACGAGCAGTACTTC
J: TRBJ2-1; size: many; D: TRBD2; V: TRBV4-2; CDR3: CASSQRSRESSYNEQFF; DNA: TGTGCCAGCAGCCAAAGGTCGCGGGAGAGCTCCTACAATGAGCAGTTCTTC
J: TRBJ1-2; size: many; D: NA; V: TRBV7-9; CDR3: CASSSGGANYGYTF; DNA: TGTGCCAGCAGCTCCGGAGGAGCTAACTATGGCTACACCTTC
J: TRBJ2-1; size: many; D: TRBD2; V: TRBV6-4; CDR3: CASSPGAGGGYNEQFF; DNA: TGTGCCAGCAGCCCCGGAGCGGGAGGAGGGTACAATGAGCAGTTCTTC